This T cell receptor (beta chain) was recorded in a study of blood T cell repertoires in COVID-19. Across the whole study: PBMCs, B-cell-depleted T cells, or T cells provided the cDNA or gDNA that made up the material.

Trimming removed 6 bases from V and 13 bases from J; junction bases left unmatched: 12. Germline assignment: CDR1 MNHEY and CDR2 SMNVEV (reference sequence). This CDR3 has 15 residues. In the original analysis: Estimation of nucleated cell counts relied on the amplification of reference gene primers. Sequencing used immunoSEQ multiplex PCR; TCRdb keeps in-frame clones, though not all of them. Clone size and V and J calls were adopted from that table, with D and trimming inferred from the DNA. The sample holds about 49,000 clones, approximately 86% seen once. The chain carries TRBV27 and TRBJ1-6; 10 positions agree with TRBD1. The receptor was derived from a human donor in a cohort sampled during active COVID-19. Sequencing was done on a sample of peripheral blood. The CDR3: CASRETRDRGMPLHF. CDR3 DNA sequence: TGTGCCAGCAGAGAAACCCGGGACAGGGGTATGCCCCTCCACTTT.